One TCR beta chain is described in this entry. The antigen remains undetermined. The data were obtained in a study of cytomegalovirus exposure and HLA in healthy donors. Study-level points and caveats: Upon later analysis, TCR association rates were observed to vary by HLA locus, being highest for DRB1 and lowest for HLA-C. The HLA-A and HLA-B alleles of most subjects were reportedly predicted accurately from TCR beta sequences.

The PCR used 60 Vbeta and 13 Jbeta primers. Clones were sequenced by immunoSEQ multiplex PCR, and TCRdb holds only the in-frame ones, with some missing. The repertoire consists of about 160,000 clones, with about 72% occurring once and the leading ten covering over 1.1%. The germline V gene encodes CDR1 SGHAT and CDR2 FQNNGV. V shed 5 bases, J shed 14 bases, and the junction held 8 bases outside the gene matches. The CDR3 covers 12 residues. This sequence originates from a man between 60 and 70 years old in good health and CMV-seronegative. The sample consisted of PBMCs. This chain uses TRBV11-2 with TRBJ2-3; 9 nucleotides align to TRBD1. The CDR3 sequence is CASSDRDRDLYF. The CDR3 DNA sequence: TGTGCCAGCAGCGACCGGGACAGGGATCTGTATTTT.